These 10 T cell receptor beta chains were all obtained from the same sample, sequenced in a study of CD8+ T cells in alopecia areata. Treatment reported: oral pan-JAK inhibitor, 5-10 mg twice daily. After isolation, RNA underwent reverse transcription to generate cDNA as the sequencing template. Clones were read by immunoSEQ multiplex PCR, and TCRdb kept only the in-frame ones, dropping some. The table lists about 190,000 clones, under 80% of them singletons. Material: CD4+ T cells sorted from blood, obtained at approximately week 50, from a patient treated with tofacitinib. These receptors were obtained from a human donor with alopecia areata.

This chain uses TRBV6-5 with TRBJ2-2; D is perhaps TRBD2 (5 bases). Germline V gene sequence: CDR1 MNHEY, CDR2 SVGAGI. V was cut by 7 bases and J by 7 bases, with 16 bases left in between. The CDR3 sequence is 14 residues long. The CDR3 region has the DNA TGTGCCAGCACTAACTCGCCGGGGATCGGGGAGCTGTTTTTT. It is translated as CASTNSPGIGELFF.

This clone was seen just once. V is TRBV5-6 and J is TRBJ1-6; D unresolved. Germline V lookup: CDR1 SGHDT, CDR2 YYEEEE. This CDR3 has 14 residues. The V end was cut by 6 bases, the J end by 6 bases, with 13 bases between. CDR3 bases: TGTGCCAGCAACCCTAGACTGCTTAATTCACCCCTCCACTTT. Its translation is CASNPRLLNSPLHF.

The CDR3 sequence: CASSRDSGNQPQHF. For the CDR3, the DNA is TGTGCCAGCAGCCGAGACAGCGGCAATCAGCCCCAGCATTTT. V gene TRBV7-2 combines with J gene TRBJ1-5; perhaps TRBD1 as D (5 bases). The CDR3 loop spans 14 amino acids. Germline assignment: CDR1 SGHTA and CDR2 FQGNSA. The V end lost 5 bases, the J end lost 2 bases, and 10 bases lay between the germline ends.

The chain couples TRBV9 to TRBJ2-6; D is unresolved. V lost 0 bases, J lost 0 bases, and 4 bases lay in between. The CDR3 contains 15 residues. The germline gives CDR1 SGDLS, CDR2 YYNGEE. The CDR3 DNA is TGTGCCAGCAGCGTAGGGTCCTCTGGGGCCAACGTCCTGACTTTC. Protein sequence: CASSVGSSGANVLTF.

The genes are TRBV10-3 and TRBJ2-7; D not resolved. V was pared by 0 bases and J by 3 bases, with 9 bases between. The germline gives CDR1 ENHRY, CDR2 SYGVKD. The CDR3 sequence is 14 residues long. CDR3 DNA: TGTGCCATCAGTGAGTCTGGTCTTATCTACGAGCAGTACTTC. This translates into CAISESGLIYEQYF.

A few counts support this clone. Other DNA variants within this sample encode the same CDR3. Written as DNA, the CDR3 is TGCAGTGCTCACGGGGGCTATGGCTACACCTTC. Amino acid sequence: CSAHGGYGYTF. V gene TRBV20-1 combines with J gene TRBJ1-2, with D possibly TRBD1 on 5 matching bases. CDR3 size: 11 residues. V shed 5 bases and J shed 4 bases, with 8 bases lying between them. The germline V gene has CDR1 DFQATT and CDR2 SNEGSKA (reference sequence).

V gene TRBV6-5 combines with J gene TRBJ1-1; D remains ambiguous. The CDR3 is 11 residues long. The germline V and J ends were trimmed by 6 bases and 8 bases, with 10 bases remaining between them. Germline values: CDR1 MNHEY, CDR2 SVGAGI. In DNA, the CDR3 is TGTGCCAGCAGAGACGTTGGCGAAGCTTTCTTT. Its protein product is CASRDVGEAFF.

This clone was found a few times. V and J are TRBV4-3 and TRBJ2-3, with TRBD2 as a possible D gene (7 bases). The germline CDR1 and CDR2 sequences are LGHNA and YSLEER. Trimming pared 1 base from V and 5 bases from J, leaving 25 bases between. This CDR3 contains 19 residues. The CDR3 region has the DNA TGCGCCAGCAGCCAAGCTTATTCTTCTATCGGGGGGCGAAGAGATACGCAGTATTTT. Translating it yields CASSQAYSSIGGRRDTQYF.

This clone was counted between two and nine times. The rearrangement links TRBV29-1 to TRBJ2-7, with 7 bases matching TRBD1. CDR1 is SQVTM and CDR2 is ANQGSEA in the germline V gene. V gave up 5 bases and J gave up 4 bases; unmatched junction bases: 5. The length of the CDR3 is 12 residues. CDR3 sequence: CSVTGTDYEQYF. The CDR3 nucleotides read TGCAGCGTTACCGGGACAGATTACGAGCAGTACTTC.

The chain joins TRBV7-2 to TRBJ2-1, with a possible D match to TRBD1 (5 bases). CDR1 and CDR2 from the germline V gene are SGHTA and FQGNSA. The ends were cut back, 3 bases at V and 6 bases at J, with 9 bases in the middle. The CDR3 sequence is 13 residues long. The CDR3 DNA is TGTGCCAGCAGCTTCAGACAGCCCAATGAGCAGTTCTTC. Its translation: CASSFRQPNEQFF. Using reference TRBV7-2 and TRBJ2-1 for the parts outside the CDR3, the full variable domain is GAGVSQSPSNKVTEKGKDVELRCDPISGHTALYWYRQSLGQGLEFLIYFQGNSAPDKSGLPSDRFSAERTGGSVSTLTIQRTQQEDSAVYLCASSFRQPNEQFFGPGTRLTVL.